These T cell receptor beta chains were read from a single sample in a study of OX40 agonist ivuxolimab in advanced cancers. Data came from immunoSEQ multiplex PCR; TCRdb stores just in-frame clones and leaves some out. The repertoire holds 20,000 to 25,000 clones, with about 86% as singletons. Sequencing was performed on CD4+ or CD8+ T cells sorted from blood, taken in a trial of the OX40 agonist ivuxolimab. The receptors derive from an adult with an advanced solid tumor such as melanoma, head and neck, liver or kidney cancer. CDR3s include the opening cysteine and the closing phenylalanine or tryptophan. A D gene is named only where the DNA matches it firmly. Clone size appears in some rows only: once, few, many, or a class for an expanded clone.

abundance	d_gene	v_gene	j_gene	CDR3nt	CDR3aa
.	.	TRBV27	TRBJ1-6	TGTGCCAGCAGTCAGGGTACCAATTCACCCCTCCACTTT	CASSQGTNSPLHF
.	.	TRBV27	TRBJ2-7	TGTGCCAGCAGTTACCAGAAAACCTACGAGCAGTACTTC	CASSYQKTYEQYF
.	.	TRBV7-9	TRBJ1-5	TGTGCCAGCAGCCGGACGGGAAGCAATCAGCCCCAGCATTTT	CASSRTGSNQPQHF
.	.	TRBV6-5	TRBJ2-7	TGTGCCAGCAGCGTTTACGAGCAGTACTTC	CASSVYEQYF
.	.	TRBV28	TRBJ2-1	TGTGCCACCTACCCGGACTATTACAATGAGCAGTTCTTC	CATYPDYYNEQFF
.	.	TRBV15	TRBJ1-4	TGTGCCACCAGCAGAGATAAGGCGGTTAATGAAAAACTGTTTTTT	CATSRDKAVNEKLFF
.	.	TRBV20-1	TRBJ1-2	TGCAGTGCACTAATTAACTATGGCTACACCTTC	CSALINYGYTF
few	TRBD1	TRBV7-8	TRBJ2-6	TGTGCCAGCAGCGCGCGGGACAGGGGAGGTGGGGCCAACGTCCTGACTTTC	CASSARDRGGGANVLTF
.	TRBD2	TRBV14	TRBJ2-7	TGTGCCAGCAGCCCCGGGACTACCCGTTTTTACGAGCAGTACTTC	CASSPGTTRFYEQYF
.	TRBD2	TRBV15	TRBJ2-7	TGTGCCACCAGCAGCGGTCTAGCGGGAGCCCCTTCCTACGAGCAGTACTTC	CATSSGLAGAPSYEQYF
.	.	TRBV7-8	TRBJ2-3	TGTGCCAGCAGCTTAACCCCTCGCTCGGCAGATACGCAGTATTTT	CASSLTPRSADTQYF
.	TRBD2	TRBV9	TRBJ2-3	TGTGCCAGCACCCCCGGGAGGGGGGCAGATACGCAGTATTTT	CASTPGRGADTQYF
.	.	TRBV27	TRBJ1-5	TGTGCCAGCAGTTTGAGCTTCAATCAGCCCCAGCATTTT	CASSLSFNQPQHF
.	TRBD2	TRBV27	TRBJ2-2	TGTGCCAGCAGCCGGGACTACTCCGGGGAGCTGTTTTTT	CASSRDYSGELFF
.	TRBD1	TRBV6-5	TRBJ2-5	TGTGCCAGCAGCCAGTCCGGGACAGGGTCGGAGACCCAGTACTTC	CASSQSGTGSETQYF
.	TRBD2	TRBV28	TRBJ2-7	TGTGCCAGCAGTTTCCAGGGATTCGGGACTAGCGGTTCCTACGAGCAGTACTTC	CASSFQGFGTSGSYEQYF
once	.	TRBV27	TRBJ1-1	TGTGCCAGCAGTTACCTGCCGGGGGGGAACACTGAAGCTTTCTTT	CASSYLPGGNTEAFF
once	.	TRBV14	TRBJ2-3	TGTGCCAGCAGCCAAGGCGAACTAGAAGGTCCCACAGATACGCAGTATTTT	CASSQGELEGPTDTQYF
few	.	TRBV19	TRBJ1-5	TGTGCCAGTAGTATCGGTGATCAGCCCCAGCATTTT	CASSIGDQPQHF
.	.	TRBV10-2	TRBJ2-1	TGCGCCAGCAGTGGGCCAGGGTTGGGCAATGAGCAGTTCTTC	CASSGPGLGNEQFF
.	TRBD2	TRBV4-1	TRBJ2-5	TGCGCCAGCAGCACTAGGACTAGCGGGGGGGAAGAGACCCAGTACTTC	CASSTRTSGGEETQYF
few	.	TRBV30	TRBJ2-5	TGTGCCTGGTTCCGTCAAGAGACCCAGTACTTC	CAWFRQETQYF
.	TRBD2	TRBV6-1	TRBJ2-7	TGTGCCAGCAGCCCCGGGGGGGAGCAGTACTTC	CASSPGGEQYF
.	.	TRBV7-2	TRBJ1-1	TGTGCCAGCAGCTTAATGACCTCCAGTGAAGCTTTCTTT	CASSLMTSSEAFF
.	.	TRBV5-4	TRBJ2-7	TGTGCCAGCAGCGGACTGAACTACGAGCAGTACTTC	CASSGLNYEQYF
.	.	TRBV11-2	TRBJ1-3	TGTGCCAGCAGCTTAGATAGGGAGGTATACTCTGGAAACACCATATATTTT	CASSLDREVYSGNTIYF
few	.	TRBV19	TRBJ1-5	TGTGCCAGTAGTTCCCCCCTCCCGGAGCCCCAGCATTTT	CASSSPLPEPQHF
.	.	TRBV18	TRBJ2-7	TGTGCCAGCTCAAGTCAGGGGAGCTCCTACGAGCAGTACTTC	CASSSQGSSYEQYF
few	.	TRBV27	TRBJ1-1	TGTGCCAGCAGCCACGGGAACACTGAAGCTTTCTTT	CASSHGNTEAFF
.	.	TRBV4-1	TRBJ2-7	TGCGCCAGCAGCCAAGTCCAGGGGAGATCCTACGAGCAGTACTTC	CASSQVQGRSYEQYF
.	TRBD1	TRBV29-1	TRBJ2-7	TGCAGCCTACGACAGGGGGGCTACGAGCAGTACTTC	CSLRQGGYEQYF
.	.	TRBV21-1	TRBJ1-1	TGTGCCAGCAGTGTCAACCTAGCTACACTTCGCACTGAAGCTTTCTTT	CASSVNLATLRTEAFF
medium-sized	TRBD1	TRBV4-1	TRBJ2-7	TGCGCCAGCAGCCAAGGCAGGGGGATTTCCTACGAGCAGTACTTC	CASSQGRGISYEQYF
medium-sized	.	TRBV28	TRBJ1-4	TGTGCCAGCAGCTTACAGGGCCTAAATGAAAAACTGTTTTTT	CASSLQGLNEKLFF
.	TRBD1	TRBV19	TRBJ2-7	TGTGCCAGCGCTGTGGGGACAGGGGTCATCTACGAGCAGTACTTC	CASAVGTGVIYEQYF
few	TRBD2	TRBV6-1	TRBJ2-7	TGTGCCAGCAGTGAAGGCCTAGCGGGCTCCTACGAGCAGTACTTC	CASSEGLAGSYEQYF
.	.	TRBV6-5	TRBJ1-3	TGTGCCGCAGGGGTAATAGGAGGAAACACCATATATTTT	CAAGVIGGNTIYF
.	.	TRBV19	TRBJ2-3	TGTGCCAGTAGTATCTCGGCTGTAGATACGCAGTATTTT	CASSISAVDTQYF
.	TRBD1	TRBV15	TRBJ2-7	TGTGCCACCAGCAGAGATCGAGGCCTGAGGGGGCCCTACGAGCAGTACTTC	CATSRDRGLRGPYEQYF
few	.	TRBV29-1	TRBJ1-2	TGCAGCGTTGTAGGTGCCCATGGCTACACCTTC	CSVVGAHGYTF
.	.	TRBV4-1	TRBJ2-1	TGCGCCAGCAGGACGGACTCCAGCTCCTACAATGAGCAGTTCTTC	CASRTDSSSYNEQFF
.	.	TRBV7-2	TRBJ2-2	TGTGCCAGCAGCTACCCTACCGGGGAGCTGTTTTTT	CASSYPTGELFF
.	.	TRBV6-5	TRBJ2-5	TGTGCCAGCAGTTACGAGGCAGGGGTCTACCAAGAGACCCAGTACTTC	CASSYEAGVYQETQYF
.	.	TRBV7-8	TRBJ1-5	TGTGCCAGCAGCCCCGACTTCCACCAGGGCAATCAGCCCCAGCATTTT	CASSPDFHQGNQPQHF
.	.	TRBV5-5	TRBJ1-4	TGTGCCAGCAGCCTCGGGGGAGAAAAACTGTTTTTT	CASSLGGEKLFF
.	.	TRBV6-1	TRBJ1-1	TGTGCCAGCAGTGAGGGCGGCACTGAAGCTTTCTTT	CASSEGGTEAFF
.	TRBD2	TRBV10-2	TRBJ2-1	TGCGCCAGCAGTGGGACTAGCGGGTGGTACAATGAGCAGTTCTTC	CASSGTSGWYNEQFF
once	.	TRBV6-5	TRBJ2-7	TGTGCCATCAGTGCTCCGAGCTCCTACGAGCAGTACTTC	CAISAPSSYEQYF